This passage covers 17 T cell receptor beta chains from one sample sequenced in a study of response to subunit inactivated influenza vaccine. MiXCR, run by TCRdb on the RT-PCR reads, gives a single entry per CDR3 protein. The repertoire holds about 170,000 distinct CDR3 sequences, with approximately 12% as singletons. These data were also reused for a study on T cells expressing NK-cell markers. In that study: 5'RACE template switching with UMIs produced the TCR beta cDNA.

The sequences come from CD8+ T cells sorted from PBMCs, collected roughly 12 days after vaccination. The receptors stem from a man between 50 and 59 years old who received an inactivated influenza vaccine.

This chain joins TRBV29-1 and TRBJ2-7; D tentatively reads TRBD1 or TRBD2 (5 bases each). V shed 1 base and J shed 0 bases, with 13 bases lying between them. The CDR3 loop spans 15 amino acids. Per germline, CDR1 SQVTM and CDR2 ANQGSEA. The DNA for the CDR3 is TGCAGCGTTGAAGTAAGGGACCGATCCTCCTACGAGCAGTACTTC. Protein: CSVEVRDRSSYEQYF.

This clonotype was counted many times. The rearrangement uses TRBV4-3 and TRBJ1-1; no clear D gene. V was clipped by 0 bases and J by 8 bases, with 13 bases between them. This CDR3 is 14 amino acids long. Germline CDR1 reads LGHNA; CDR2 reads YSLEER. CDR3 DNA: TGCGCCAGCAGCCAAGATGGAGGTAGGGAGGAAGCTTTCTTT. It translates to CASSQDGGREEAFF.

The chain is built from TRBV19 and TRBJ2-1, with 7 nucleotides matching TRBD1. CDR3 size: 15 residues. V lost 2 bases to trimming and J lost 6 bases; unmatched junction nucleotides: 7. Germline V gene lookup returns CDR1 LNHDA and CDR2 SQIVND (reference sequence). The CDR3 reads CASSILQGVPNEQFF. In DNA, the CDR3 is TGTGCCAGTAGTATACTCCAGGGGGTCCCCAATGAGCAGTTCTTC. Looking up the rest from reference TRBV19 and TRBJ2-1 gives the full variable domain: DGGITQSPKYLFRKEGQNVTLSCEQNLNHDAMYWYRQDPGQGLRLIYYSQIVNDFQKGDIAEGYSVSREKKESFPLTVTSAQKNPTAFYLCASSILQGVPNEQFFGPGTRLTVL.

This clonotype was detected only a few times. The J gene is TRBJ2-1, the V gene TRBV4-3, with TRBD2 matching 9 bases. Trimming removed 3 bases from V and 5 bases from J; junction bases left unmatched: 2. Germline CDR1 LGHNA, CDR2 YSLEER. The CDR3 consists of 14 residues. The CDR3: CASSHVAGDNEQFF. As DNA, the CDR3 is TGCGCCAGCAGCCATGTAGCGGGAGACAATGAGCAGTTCTTC.

This clonotype was counted ten times or more. The genes are TRBV10-3 and TRBJ2-3; D remains ambiguous. The CDR3 runs to 17 residues. V was shortened by 7 bases and J by 0 bases, with 20 bases between the two germline ends. Germline lookup yields CDR1 ENHRY and CDR2 SYGVKD. The CDR3 coding sequence is TGTGCCATCAAATCGGCTGAGCAGTCTTTTAGCACAGATACGCAGTATTTT. Translated: CAIKSAEQSFSTDTQYF.

This clonotype has a count of ten or more. DNA for the CDR3: TGCAGCGTTGAAACCGGTAGCTCCTACAATGAGCAGTTCTTC. Amino acid sequence: CSVETGSSYNEQFF. The J gene is TRBJ2-1, the V gene TRBV29-1; D is unresolved. The germline V gene has CDR1 SQVTM and CDR2 ANQGSEA. The CDR3 is 14 amino acids. V was clipped by 2 bases and J by 0 bases, with 8 bases between them.

In the case of this clonotype: Being one base from a much bigger clone, this may be a read error. The chain is built from TRBV4-3 and TRBJ1-2; tentative D call: TRBD1 (5 bases). Germline V gene data show CDR1 as LGHNA and CDR2 as YSLEER. The CDR3 is 13 amino acids. V was shortened by 1 base and J by 7 bases, with 10 bases between the two germline ends. CDR3 DNA sequence: TGCGCCAGCAGCCAAGGGGGGGACTGTGGCTACACCTTC. It yields the protein CASSQGGDCGYTF.

This clonotype has more than one count but fewer than ten. The chain joins TRBV6-5 to TRBJ2-5; D perhaps matches TRBD1 (6 bases). The CDR3 totals 15 residues. Trimming left V 0 bases short and J 5 bases short, with 13 bases between. Germline assignment: CDR1 MNHEY and CDR2 SVGAGI. This CDR3 reads CASSYSPGAFETQYF. The CDR3 DNA reads TGTGCCAGCAGTTACTCGCCAGGGGCTTTCGAGACCCAGTACTTC.

This clonotype was counted between two and nine times. This chain joins TRBV20-1 and TRBJ2-4, with D possibly TRBD2 on 5 matching bases. V was trimmed by 3 bases and J by 2 bases, leaving 8 bases between them. This CDR3 has 13 residues. Germline lookup yields CDR1 DFQATT and CDR2 SNEGSKA (reference sequence). Written as DNA, the CDR3 is TGCAGTGCTAGCCTAGCTACCAAAAACATTCAGTACTTC. Its translation is CSASLATKNIQYF.

The chain recombines TRBV28 with TRBJ2-1, with TRBD1 as a possible D gene (6 bases). The germline V gene has CDR1 MDHEN and CDR2 SYDVKM. V lost 8 bases and J lost 0, with 14 bases in between. The CDR3 loop spans 15 amino acids. This chain's CDR3 is CASAYQGTSYNEQFF. CDR3 in DNA: TGTGCCAGCGCCTATCAGGGGACCTCCTACAATGAGCAGTTCTTC.

This clonotype appeared a few times. The chain combines TRBV7-6 with TRBJ2-7; the match to TRBD2 covers 12 bases. Germline values: CDR1 SGHVS, CDR2 FNYEAQ. V lost 5 bases and J lost 2; bases outside the gene matches: 7. The CDR3 is 16 residues long. CDR3 DNA: TGTGCCAGCAGCCCGTGGACTAGCGGGGCACCCTACGAGCAGTACTTC. It specifies CASSPWTSGAPYEQYF.

This clonotype has just a few counts. The gene calls are TRBV6-5 and TRBJ1-4; D call uncertain. Trimming left V 0 bases short and J 10 bases short, with 9 bases between. Looked up from germline, CDR1 is MNHEY and CDR2 is SVGAGI. CDR3 length equals 13 residues. The CDR3 here is CASSYSGKGKLFF. CDR3 nucleotides: TGTGCCAGCAGTTACTCAGGGAAGGGAAAACTGTTTTTT.

V is TRBV11-2 and J is TRBJ2-7; D not certain. The germline V gene encodes CDR1 SGHAT and CDR2 FQNNGV. Between the trimmed V and J ends, which lost 4 bases and 3 bases, there was a span of 16 bases. The CDR3 has 15 amino acids. The CDR3 loop is CASSWGFSLRYEQYF. CDR3 bases: TGTGCCAGCAGCTGGGGTTTCAGCCTCCGCTACGAGCAGTACTTC. The whole variable domain, filled in from reference TRBV11-2 and TRBJ2-7, reads EAGVAQSPRYKIIEKRQSVAFWCNPISGHATLYWYQQILGQGPKLLIQFQNNGVVDDSQLPKDRFSAERLKGVDSTLKIQPAKLEDSAVYLCASSWGFSLRYEQYFGPGTRLTVT.

The table lists this clonotype with a few counts. This chain uses TRBV7-8 with TRBJ2-3; tentative D call: TRBD1 (6 bases). The V and J ends lost 1 base and 0 bases respectively, with 8 bases between them. CDR3 length: 15 residues. Germline V lookup: CDR1 SGHVS, CDR2 FQNEAQ. The CDR3 coding sequence is TGTGCCAGCAGCTTAGAAGGGGGTAGCACAGATACGCAGTATTTT. Its translation is CASSLEGGSTDTQYF. Full variable domain (rest looked up from reference TRBV7-8 and TRBJ2-3): GAGVSQSPRYKVAKRGQDVALRCDPISGHVSLFWYQQALGQGPEFLTYFQNEAQLDKSGLPSDRFFAERPEGSVSTLKIQRTQQEDSAVYLCASSLEGGSTDTQYFGPGTRLTVL.

CDR3 DNA: TGTGCCAGCAGCGTAGGGGGCCCCTACGAGCAGTACTTC. Translation: CASSVGGPYEQYF. The chain carries TRBV9 and TRBJ2-7; weak D call: TRBD1 (5 bases). Per germline, CDR1 SGDLS and CDR2 YYNGEE. Deletions cut 0 bases from V and 2 bases from J, with 6 bases between. The CDR3 has 13 amino acids.

About this clonotype itself: One junction end does not reproduce the germline sequence, and a read error may be involved. The rearrangement links TRBV27 to TRBJ2-7, with TRBD2 matching 14 bases. This CDR3 contains 13 residues. Germline V gives CDR1 MNHEY, CDR2 SMNVEV (reference sequence). The CDR3 region is CASSALGTSGRLF. The CDR3 DNA is TGTGCCAGCAGTGCCCTGGGGACTAGCGGGAGACTTTTC.

This chain connects TRBV28 to TRBJ2-4; D perhaps matches TRBD1 (5 bases). V lost 5 bases, J lost 3 bases, and 14 bases lay in between. Looked up from germline, CDR1 is MDHEN and CDR2 is SYDVKM. The CDR3 is 15 residues long. CDR3 DNA: TGTGCCAGCAGTCCCCCACAGGCTGGCAAAAACATTCAGTACTTC. The encoded protein is CASSPPQAGKNIQYF.